This is a list of T cell receptor beta chains from one sample in a study of blood T cell repertoires in COVID-19. The data were produced by immunoSEQ multiplex PCR, yet TCRdb's version contains in-frame clones alone and is incomplete. The sample lists fewer than 350,000 clones, about 88% occurring once. The material sequenced was PBMCs or T cells enriched from blood (not recorded which). The receptors here all came from a woman aged 40 to 50 who had recovered from COVID-19. Each CDR3 is given with its conserved first and last residue. The D gene is left open where the match is weak. Some rows mark clone size as missing; the rest say once, few, many or name a class of expanded clone.

few	TRBD1	TRBV10-3	TRBJ1-1	CAISEPDRGGTEAFF	TGTGCCATCAGTGAGCCAGACAGGGGGGGTACTGAAGCTTTCTTT
NA	NA	TRBV29-1	TRBJ2-5	CSVVRGETQYF	TGCAGCGTTGTTCGGGGAGAGACCCAGTACTTC
NA	TRBD1	TRBV27	TRBJ2-5	CASSLLGQGQETQYF	TGTGCCAGCAGTTTATTGGGACAGGGCCAGGAGACCCAGTACTTC
NA	TRBD1	TRBV16	TRBJ2-7	CASSQSADREGGEQYF	TGTGCCAGCAGCCAATCGGCCGACAGGGAAGGGGGCGAGCAGTACTTC
NA	NA	TRBV15	TRBJ1-6	CATSRPTGNSPLHF	TGTGCCACCAGCAGACCCACGGGAAATTCACCCCTCCACTTT
NA	NA	TRBV10-3	TRBJ2-2	CAISESRASNTGELFF	TGTGCCATCAGTGAGTCGAGGGCTAGCAACACCGGGGAGCTGTTTTTT
NA	TRBD2	TRBV7-2	TRBJ2-3	CASSLGMGGGPDTQYF	TGTGCCAGCAGCTTAGGGATGGGCGGGGGTCCAGATACGCAGTATTTT
NA	NA	TRBV4-2	TRBJ2-1	CASSHSVVSYNEQFF	TGTGCCAGCAGCCATTCTGTAGTTTCCTACAATGAGCAGTTCTTC
NA	NA	TRBV7-2	TRBJ2-3	CASSPTPLAPDTQYF	TGTGCCAGCAGCCCTACCCCGTTAGCTCCAGATACGCAGTATTTT
NA	NA	TRBV10-3	TRBJ2-7	CAISETAYEQYF	TGTGCCATCAGTGAGACAGCCTACGAGCAGTACTTC
NA	TRBD2	TRBV2	TRBJ2-2	CASEGLAETGELFF	TGTGCCAGCGAAGGGCTAGCGGAGACCGGGGAGCTGTTTTTT
NA	TRBD1	TRBV29-1	TRBJ2-7	CSVEDLTGGEYEQYF	TGCAGCGTTGAAGACCTGACAGGGGGCGAGTACGAGCAGTACTTC
NA	NA	TRBV6-2/TRBV6-3	TRBJ2-5	CASSYQGRRAQETQYF	TGTGCCAGCAGTTACCAGGGGCGAAGGGCCCAAGAGACCCAGTACTTC
NA	TRBD1	TRBV6-5	TRBJ1-6	CASSSDRPRYSPLHF	TGTGCCAGCAGCTCGGACAGGCCCCGCTATTCACCCCTCCACTTT
NA	NA	TRBV7-9	TRBJ2-3	CASSPLVEARHSTDTQYF	TGTGCCAGCAGCCCCCTGGTAGAAGCTCGTCATAGCACAGATACGCAGTATTTT
NA	NA	TRBV9	TRBJ2-1	CASSADGQNEQFF	TGTGCCAGCAGCGCAGATGGACAGAATGAGCAGTTCTTC
NA	TRBD1	TRBV5-6	TRBJ1-5	CASSLGTGVREPQHF	TGTGCCAGCAGCTTGGGGACAGGGGTCAGGGAGCCCCAGCATTTT
NA	NA	TRBV25-1	TRBJ2-7	CASSDTYEQYF	TGTGCCAGCAGCGACACCTACGAGCAGTACTTC
few	TRBD2	TRBV11-2	TRBJ2-1	CASSPLGLAGEFF	TGTGCCAGCAGCCCGCTGGGACTAGCGGGGGAGTTCTTC
NA	NA	TRBV12-3/TRBV12-4	TRBJ2-1	CASSSLYNEQFF	TGTGCCAGCAGTTCTCTTTACAATGAGCAGTTCTTC
once	TRBD2	TRBV19	TRBJ2-1	CASSPSLAGGLYNEQFF	TGTGCCAGTAGCCCCTCTCTAGCGGGAGGACTTTACAATGAGCAGTTCTTC
once	NA	TRBV20-1	TRBJ2-7	CRPGGDEQYF	TGCAGGCCCGGAGGAGACGAGCAGTACTTC
NA	TRBD1	TRBV11-2	TRBJ1-4	CASSPDRGLNEKLFF	TGTGCCAGCAGCCCTGACAGGGGGCTAAATGAAAAACTGTTTTTT
NA	NA	TRBV4-3	TRBJ2-2	CASSQDRLVGELFF	TGCGCCAGCAGCCAAGATCGTCTCGTAGGGGAGCTGTTTTTT
NA	TRBD2	TRBV7-2	TRBJ2-1	CASNPGLAGGLSYNEQFF	TGTGCCAGCAATCCGGGACTAGCGGGGGGGCTCTCCTACAATGAGCAGTTCTTC
NA	TRBD2	TRBV5-1	TRBJ2-5	CASDGRGGPQETQYF	TGCGCCAGCGATGGGCGGGGGGGCCCCCAAGAGACCCAGTACTTC
NA	NA	TRBV6-2/TRBV6-3	TRBJ2-3	CASSYEGLTDTQYF	TGTGCCAGCAGTTACGAGGGACTCACAGATACGCAGTATTTT
once	TRBD1	TRBV19	TRBJ2-5	CASRRTGVEETQYF	TGTGCCAGTAGGCGGACAGGGGTAGAGGAGACCCAGTACTTC
once	TRBD2	TRBV18	TRBJ2-5	CASSPGLAGAQETQYF	TGTGCCAGCTCACCGGGACTAGCGGGGGCACAAGAGACCCAGTACTTC
few	NA	TRBV5-6	TRBJ1-1	CASSLAPTGNTEAFF	TGTGCCAGCAGCTTGGCCCCGACAGGGAACACTGAAGCTTTCTTT
NA	TRBD1	TRBV30	TRBJ1-4	CAWSTGRTGNNEKLFF	TGTGCCTGGAGTACTGGGAGGACAGGTAACAATGAAAAACTGTTTTTT